This is a list of T cell receptor beta chains from one sample in a study of cytomegalovirus exposure and HLA in healthy donors. Assay: immunoSEQ multiplex PCR; the TCRdb copy retains only in-frame clones and omits some. Of 110,000 or so clones detected, 80% to 85% appear once; the ten largest clones hold 2.2%. The sequencing sample was made of PBMCs. All receptors derive from a woman aged 25 to 45 in good health and CMV-seronegative. Both conserved end residues are part of each CDR3. A D gene is named only where the DNA matches it firmly. The size of a clone is reported for some rows only, either as once, few or many, or as a class for expanded clones.

j_gene	d_gene	v_gene	abundance	CDR3nt	CDR3aa
TRBJ1-1	NA	TRBV13	few	TGTGCCAGCAGCTTTGAACAGCCCACTGAAGCTTTCTTT	CASSFEQPTEAFF
TRBJ2-5	TRBD2	TRBV10-3	NA	TGTGCCATCAGTGACCTAGGGACTAGCGGGGGTACAAGAGAGACCCAGTACTTC	CAISDLGTSGGTRETQYF
TRBJ1-1	NA	TRBV11-3	few	TGTGCCAGCAGCTTAGATAACCCGGTTCCCAGGCTAAACACTGAAGCTTTCTTT	CASSLDNPVPRLNTEAFF
TRBJ1-2	NA	TRBV19	few	TGTGCCAGTAGTATGGGGGGTGGCTACACCTTC	CASSMGGGYTF
TRBJ1-1	TRBD1	TRBV6-6	NA	TGTGCCAGCAGAAGTACAGGGGAGGACACTGAAGCTTTCTTT	CASRSTGEDTEAFF
TRBJ2-1	TRBD1	TRBV5-4	NA	TGTGCCAGCAGCTCTCAGGGGGCGAATGAGCAGTTCTTC	CASSSQGANEQFF
TRBJ1-3	NA	TRBV4-1	NA	TGCGCCAGCAGCCAAGAGCGGGGGGGAGTGAACACCATATATTTT	CASSQERGGVNTIYF
TRBJ2-3	NA	TRBV12-5	few	TGTGCTAGTGGTTTGCCCCCCCCGACAGGTTACACAGATACGCAGTATTTT	CASGLPPPTGYTDTQYF
TRBJ1-2	TRBD1	TRBV7-8	once	TGTGCCAGCAGCTTAATCGTGGGGGGGACAGGGGTGCGCGGCTACACCTTC	CASSLIVGGTGVRGYTF
TRBJ2-1	TRBD2	TRBV7-9	NA	TGTGCCAGCAGCTTAGAGAGGGGTCTAGCGGACTTCAATGAGCAGTTCTTC	CASSLERGLADFNEQFF
TRBJ2-5	TRBD1	TRBV5-1	NA	TGCGCCAGCAGCTTCCTGGCCGGGACAGGGGCTGGCGAGACCCAGTACTTC	CASSFLAGTGAGETQYF
TRBJ1-2	NA	TRBV29-1	NA	TGCAGCGTTCCGAGGACAGAGATTAATTATGGCTACACCTTC	CSVPRTEINYGYTF
TRBJ2-7	TRBD2	TRBV27	NA	TGTGCCAGCAGCCTAGCGGGAGGGCCTTTCGAGCAGTACTTC	CASSLAGGPFEQYF
TRBJ2-2	TRBD1	TRBV27	NA	TGTGCCAGCAGGCGGGACAGGGTGAACACCGGGGAGCTGTTTTTT	CASRRDRVNTGELFF
TRBJ1-2	TRBD1	TRBV6-6	NA	TGTGCCAGCACTAAGACAGGGAACTATGGCTACACCTTC	CASTKTGNYGYTF
TRBJ2-3	TRBD1	TRBV5-1	NA	TGCGCCAGCAGCTTGGGACAGGGAGGCACAGATACGCAGTATTTT	CASSLGQGGTDTQYF
TRBJ2-3	NA	TRBV5-1	NA	TGCGCCAGCAGCTTGGACACGCGCACAGATACGCAGTATTTT	CASSLDTRTDTQYF
TRBJ2-1	TRBD1	TRBV23-1	NA	TGCGCCAGCCCCTCTGGGACAGTCATAAATGAGCAGTTCTTC	CASPSGTVINEQFF
TRBJ2-7	NA	TRBV4-1	NA	TGCGCCAGCAGCCAGAGCAGGGGCGGCTCCCCCTACGAGCAGTACTTC	CASSQSRGGSPYEQYF
TRBJ2-2	TRBD2	TRBV7-2	NA	TGTGCCAGCAGCTTAAGTGGGACTAGCGGCACCGGGGAGCTGTTTTTT	CASSLSGTSGTGELFF
TRBJ2-1	NA	TRBV7-2	NA	TGTGCCAGCAGCTTAGTGGGCGGGACGGGGCCATATGAGCAGTTCTTC	CASSLVGGTGPYEQFF
TRBJ1-5	TRBD1	TRBV28	NA	TGTGCCAGCATGCCCAGGGGGAGTCAGCCCCAGCATTTT	CASMPRGSQPQHF
TRBJ2-1	TRBD2	TRBV29-1	NA	TGCAGCGTTGAAGTGCGGGAGATTCCTTACAATGAGCAGTTCTTC	CSVEVREIPYNEQFF
TRBJ2-5	NA	TRBV2	NA	TGTGCCAGCAGACGTGTAGCGGAAGAGACCCAGTACTTC	CASRRVAEETQYF
TRBJ2-1	TRBD2	TRBV7-2	NA	TGTGCCAGCAGTCATTCTAGCGGGGACTACAATGAGCAGTTCTTC	CASSHSSGDYNEQFF
TRBJ2-7	TRBD2	TRBV5-1	NA	TGCGCCAGCAGCTTGACTAGCGGGAGGGCTGTCGGCCTCCACGAGCAGTACTTC	CASSLTSGRAVGLHEQYF
TRBJ2-1	NA	TRBV10-1	NA	TGCGCCAGCAGTGAGTCCTCAACTTTTGAGCAGTTCTTC	CASSESSTFEQFF
TRBJ1-3	NA	TRBV29-1	NA	TGCAGCGTGGGAGGGGCAGGGGCCAGCTCTGGAAACACCATATATTTT	CSVGGAGASSGNTIYF
TRBJ1-1	NA	TRBV20-1	NA	TGCAGTGCTAGAGTGGTGGAGGCTTTCTTT	CSARVVEAFF
TRBJ1-4	NA	TRBV19	NA	TGTGCCAGTAGTATCGCCTCAAGCGAAAAACTGTTTTTT	CASSIASSEKLFF
TRBJ1-5	TRBD1	TRBV6-5	NA	TGTGCCAGCAGTTCGAAAACAGGGGTGGCCAATCAGCCCCAGCATTTT	CASSSKTGVANQPQHF
TRBJ1-1	NA	TRBV7-9	once	TGTGCCAGCAGCCAGACAGAAGAAGCTTTCTTT	CASSQTEEAFF
TRBJ2-5	TRBD1	TRBV5-1	NA	TGCGCCAGCAGCTTGGGTCCCCTTGGGACAGGGGGGGGAGAGACCCAGTACTTC	CASSLGPLGTGGGETQYF
TRBJ1-1	NA	TRBV5-1	NA	TGCGCCAGCAGCTCAAACGAATTCAGGGAGGAGGACACTGAAGCTTTCTTT	CASSSNEFREEDTEAFF
TRBJ2-3	NA	TRBV19	NA	TGTGCCAGTAGTATAGATCGTGAGGATACGCAGTATTTT	CASSIDREDTQYF
TRBJ1-1	TRBD1	TRBV6-5	NA	TGTGCCAGCAGCCGGACAGGTCGGGAAGCTGAAGCTTTCTTT	CASSRTGREAEAFF
TRBJ2-1	NA	TRBV7-9	NA	TGTTCCAGCAGCTCCAACAATGAGCAGTTCTTC	CSSSSNNEQFF
TRBJ2-2	TRBD2	TRBV9	NA	TGTGCCAGCAGCGGCCGGACTAGCGGGAGTTATGGGTCGTGGACCGGGGAGCTGTTTTTT	CASSGRTSGSYGSWTGELFF
TRBJ1-3	TRBD1	TRBV18	NA	TGTGCCAGCTCACCCACAGGGGACTCTGGAAACACCATATATTTT	CASSPTGDSGNTIYF
TRBJ1-4	TRBD1	TRBV5-5	NA	TGTGCCAGCAGCTTGTCGGACAGGGGGCAAACTAATGAAAAACTGTTTTTT	CASSLSDRGQTNEKLFF
TRBJ2-1	NA	TRBV10-3	NA	TGTGCCATCACGAGCGAGAGCTCCTACAATGAGCAGTTCTTC	CAITSESSYNEQFF
TRBJ2-7	NA	TRBV13	NA	TGTGCCAGCAGCTCAGGCCCAGGGGAAGCGAGGTCCTACGAGCAGTACTTC	CASSSGPGEARSYEQYF
TRBJ2-3	TRBD1	TRBV19	NA	TGTGCCAGTAGACGAACGGACAGGGTGGGAGATACGCAGTATTTT	CASRRTDRVGDTQYF
TRBJ2-1	TRBD2	TRBV10-3	NA	TGTGCCATCAGTTATCAAGCCGGGACTAGCTCCAATGAGCAGTTCTTC	CAISYQAGTSSNEQFF
TRBJ2-4	TRBD2	TRBV4-2	NA	TGTGCCAGCAGCCAAGTCGGGAGTAGCGGGAGACGCAGGGCCAAAAACATTCAGTACTTC	CASSQVGSSGRRRAKNIQYF
TRBJ2-1	NA	TRBV7-8	once	TGTGCCAGCAGCTTAACAGGCAATGAGCAGTTCTTC	CASSLTGNEQFF
TRBJ2-3	TRBD2	TRBV7-9	NA	TGTTCCAGCAGCCCATCCCTGGCGGGAGTAGAGGTTACGCAGTATTTT	CSSSPSLAGVEVTQYF
TRBJ1-2	TRBD1	TRBV7-2	NA	TGTGCCAGCACTGCAGGGGGCAACTATGGCTACACCTTC	CASTAGGNYGYTF
TRBJ2-3	NA	TRBV11-2	once	TGTGCCAGCAGCGGGGGAGGGGGTGTGGGCACAGATACGCAGTATTTT	CASSGGGGVGTDTQYF
TRBJ2-7	TRBD2	TRBV2	NA	TGTGCCAGCAGCCCACTAGCGGGAAACTACGAGCAGTACTTC	CASSPLAGNYEQYF
TRBJ1-4	NA	TRBV28	few	TGTGCCAGCCTAGGAAAGGGGGTCACCACTAATGAAAAACTGTTTTTT	CASLGKGVTTNEKLFF
TRBJ1-5	TRBD1	TRBV19	NA	TGTGCCACCGCCCAGGGGGCTGGACAGCCCCAGCATTTT	CATAQGAGQPQHF
TRBJ2-7	TRBD2	TRBV5-6	NA	TGTGCCAGCAGCTCTGGACTAGCGGGGAACTCCTACGAGCAGTACTTC	CASSSGLAGNSYEQYF
TRBJ2-2	TRBD2	TRBV6-4	NA	TGTGCCAGCAGTGAACGAGGAGGTATGGGGACTAGAGGCACCGGGGAGCTGTTTTTT	CASSERGGMGTRGTGELFF
TRBJ2-1	TRBD2	TRBV11-1	NA	TGTGCCAGCAGCCCCGGACTAGCCTCAGTCGAGCAGTTCTTC	CASSPGLASVEQFF
TRBJ2-7	TRBD1	TRBV10-1	once	TGCGCCAGCAGTGGTGGAAGGACAGGGGCCTACGAGCAGTACTTC	CASSGGRTGAYEQYF
TRBJ1-4	NA	TRBV29-1	NA	TGCAGCGTGGCGCGGGCAACTAATGAAAAACTGTTTTTT	CSVARATNEKLFF
TRBJ2-7	NA	TRBV7-7	NA	TGTGCTAGCAGCCCAAGCGGGGCCAGGGGACCTTCCTACGAGCAGTACTTC	CASSPSGARGPSYEQYF
TRBJ2-1	TRBD1	TRBV25-1	NA	TGTGCCAGCAGTCAACCGGGGTCAGGGGGTGGTGAGCAGTTCTTC	CASSQPGSGGGEQFF
TRBJ2-3	NA	TRBV5-5	NA	TGTGCCAGCAGCTTGGTCCCGGGACACGAGGCCTTCAGCACAGATACGCAGTATTTT	CASSLVPGHEAFSTDTQYF